This TCR beta chain was recovered during a study of shared clonotypes between healthy human individuals. Points from the study as a whole: The study found about 5% of naive CD4 clonotypes shared across four donors.

V was pared by 0 bases and J by 7 bases, with 18 bases between. The CDR3 consists of 17 residues. Germline CDR1 PRHDT, CDR2 FYEKMQ (reference sequence). The data were produced by immunoSEQ multiplex PCR, yet TCRdb's version contains in-frame clones alone and is incomplete. The table lists under 550,000 clones, 90% to 97% of them singletons, with 0.06% in the top ten. Comments on this clone: As yet, its antigen is unknown.

Healthy and HIV-negative, the adult donors had no recent acute infections or vaccinations. The gene calls are TRBV13 and TRBJ2-2; D may be TRBD2 (5 bases). The source material was naive CD4+ T cells sorted from blood. Subset: CD45RA+ positively selected. The receptor was derived from a woman aged 25 to 39 in good health. CDR3 DNA sequence: TGTGCCAGCAGCTTAGGTTCCCCCCCCCTGGAGGTCGGGGAGCTGTTTTTT. Its translation is CASSLGSPPLEVGELFF.